The clone carrying this T cell receptor beta chain was found a few times. Antigen unknown. These data originate in a study of blood T cells in healthy people across ages. Next came a second PCR, run for about 7 to 12 cycles, which used a sample-barcoded 5' primer along with a J-beta primer mix. TCRdb ran MiXCR on the 5' RACE reads and lists one entry per CDR3 protein. The data contain more than 550,000 distinct CDR3 sequences, about 24% of them singletons. Study-level points and caveats: More naive CD4+ cells and higher diversity were found in long-lived than in aged donors.

The sequenced sample was blood. The receptor comes from a man between 65 and 80 years old in good health.

The CDR3 here is CASSPGPGGNTEAFF. As DNA, the CDR3 is TGTGCCAGCTCCCCTGGGCCCGGGGGGAACACTGAAGCTTTCTTT. The chain links TRBV18 to TRBJ1-1; TRBD1 is a possible D gene (5 bases). The CDR3 is 15 amino acids. V dropped 6 bases and J dropped 1 base, with 15 bases sitting between them. Germline values: CDR1 KGHSH, CDR2 LQKENI. The entire variable domain, with the rest obtained from reference TRBV18 and TRBJ1-1, is as follows: NAGVMQNPRHLVRRRGQEARLRCSPMKGHSHVYWYRQLPEEGLKFMVYLQKENIIDESGMPKERFSAEFPKEGPSILRIQQVVRGDSAAYFCASSPGPGGNTEAFFGQGTRLTVV.